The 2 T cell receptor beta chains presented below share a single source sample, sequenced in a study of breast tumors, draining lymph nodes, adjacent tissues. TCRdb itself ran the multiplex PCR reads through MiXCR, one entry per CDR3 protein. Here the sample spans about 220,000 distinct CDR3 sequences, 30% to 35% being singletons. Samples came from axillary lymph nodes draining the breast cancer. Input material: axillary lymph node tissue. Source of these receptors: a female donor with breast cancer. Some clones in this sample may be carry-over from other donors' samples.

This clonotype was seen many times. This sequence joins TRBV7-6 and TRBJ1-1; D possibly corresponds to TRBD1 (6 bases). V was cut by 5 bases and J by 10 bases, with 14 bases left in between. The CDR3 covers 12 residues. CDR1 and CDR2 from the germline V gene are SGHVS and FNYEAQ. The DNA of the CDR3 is TGTGCCAGCAGCACACAGCAGGGGCGAGCTTTCTTT. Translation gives CASSTQQGRAFF. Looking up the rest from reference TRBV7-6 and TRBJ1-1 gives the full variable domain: GAGVSQSPRYKVTKRGQDVALRCDPISGHVSLYWYRQALGQGPEFLTYFNYEAQQDKSGLPNDRFSAERPEGSISTLTIQRTEQRDSAMYRCASSTQQGRAFFGQGTRLTVV.

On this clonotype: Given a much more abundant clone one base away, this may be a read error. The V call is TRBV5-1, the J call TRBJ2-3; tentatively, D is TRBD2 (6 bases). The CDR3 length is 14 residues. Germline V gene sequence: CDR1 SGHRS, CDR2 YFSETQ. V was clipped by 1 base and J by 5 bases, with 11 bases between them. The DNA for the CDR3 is TGCGCCAGCAGCTTGAGGGAGGCCCTAGATACGCAGTATTTT. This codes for CASSLREALDTQYF.